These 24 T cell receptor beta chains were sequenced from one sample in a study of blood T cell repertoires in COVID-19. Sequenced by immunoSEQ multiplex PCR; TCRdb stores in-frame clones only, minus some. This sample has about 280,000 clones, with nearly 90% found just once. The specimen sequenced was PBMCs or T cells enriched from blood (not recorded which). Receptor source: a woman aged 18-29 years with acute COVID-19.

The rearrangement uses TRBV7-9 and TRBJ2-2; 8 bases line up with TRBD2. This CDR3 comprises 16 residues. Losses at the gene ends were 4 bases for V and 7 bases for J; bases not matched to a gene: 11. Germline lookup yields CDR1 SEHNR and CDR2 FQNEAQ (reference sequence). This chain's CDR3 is CASSSTSGSGNGELFF. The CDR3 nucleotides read TGTGCCAGCAGCTCTACGAGCGGGAGTGGGAACGGGGAGCTGTTTTTT.

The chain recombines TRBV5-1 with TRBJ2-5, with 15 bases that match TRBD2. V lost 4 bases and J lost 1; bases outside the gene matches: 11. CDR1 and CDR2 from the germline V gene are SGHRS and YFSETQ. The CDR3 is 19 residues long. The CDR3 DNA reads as TGCGCCAGCAGCCCAGGACTAGCGGGAGGGCCGGGGTCCCAAGAGACCCAGTACTTC. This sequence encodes CASSPGLAGGPGSQETQYF. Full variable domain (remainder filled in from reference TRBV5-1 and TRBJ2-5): KAGVTQTPRYLIKTRGQQVTLSCSPISGHRSVSWYQQTPGQGLQFLFEYFSETQRNKGNFPGRFSGRQFSNSRSEMNVSTLELGDSALYLCASSPGLAGGPGSQETQYFGPGTRLLVL.

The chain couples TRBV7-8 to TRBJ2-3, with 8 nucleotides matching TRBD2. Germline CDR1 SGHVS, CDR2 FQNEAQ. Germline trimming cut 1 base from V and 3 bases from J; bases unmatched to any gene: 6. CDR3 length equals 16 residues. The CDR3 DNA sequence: TGTGCCAGCAGCTTAGGACTAGCGATGAGGACAGATACGCAGTATTTT. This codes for CASSLGLAMRTDTQYF. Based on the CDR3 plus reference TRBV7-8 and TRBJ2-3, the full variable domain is GAGVSQSPRYKVAKRGQDVALRCDPISGHVSLFWYQQALGQGPEFLTYFQNEAQLDKSGLPSDRFFAERPEGSVSTLKIQRTQQEDSAVYLCASSLGLAMRTDTQYFGPGTRLTVL.

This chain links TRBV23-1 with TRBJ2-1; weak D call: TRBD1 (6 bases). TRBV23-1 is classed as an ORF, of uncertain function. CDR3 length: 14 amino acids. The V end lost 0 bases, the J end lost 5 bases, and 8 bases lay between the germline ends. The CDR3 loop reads CASSQSGTHNEQFF. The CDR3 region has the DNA TGCGCCAGCAGTCAATCCGGGACACACAATGAGCAGTTCTTC.

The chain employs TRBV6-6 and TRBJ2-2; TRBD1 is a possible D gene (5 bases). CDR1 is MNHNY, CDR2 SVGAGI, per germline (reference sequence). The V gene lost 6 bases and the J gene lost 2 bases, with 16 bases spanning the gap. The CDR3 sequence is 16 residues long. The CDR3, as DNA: TGTGCCAGCAGCTCTCCCCGGACACTAAACACCGGGGAGCTGTTTTTT. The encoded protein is CASSSPRTLNTGELFF.

CDR3 coding DNA: TGTGCCAGTAAAGACAGGTCAATCCACATTCAGTACTTC. Protein: CASKDRSIHIQYF. V gene TRBV19 combines with J gene TRBJ2-4, with TRBD1 as a possible D gene (6 bases). V was clipped by 7 bases and J by 8 bases, with 15 bases between them. The length of the CDR3 is 13 residues. In germline, CDR1 is LNHDA, CDR2 SQIVND (reference sequence).

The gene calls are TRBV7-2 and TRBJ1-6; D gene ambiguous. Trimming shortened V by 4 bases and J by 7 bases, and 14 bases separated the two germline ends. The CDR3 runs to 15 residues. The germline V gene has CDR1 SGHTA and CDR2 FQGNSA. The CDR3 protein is CASSSEGPANSPLHF. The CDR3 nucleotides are TGTGCCAGCAGCTCCGAGGGTCCCGCCAATTCACCCCTCCACTTT. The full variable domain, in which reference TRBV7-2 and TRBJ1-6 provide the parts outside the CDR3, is GAGVSQSPSNKVTEKGKDVELRCDPISGHTALYWYRQSLGQGLEFLIYFQGNSAPDKSGLPSDRFSAERTGGSVSTLTIQRTQQEDSAVYLCASSSEGPANSPLHFGNGTRLTVT.

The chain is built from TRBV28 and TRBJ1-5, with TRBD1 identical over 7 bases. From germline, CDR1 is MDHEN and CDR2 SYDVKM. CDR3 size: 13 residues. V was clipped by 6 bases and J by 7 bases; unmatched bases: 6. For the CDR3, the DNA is TGTGCCAGCAGCAGAGACAGGGTGCAGCCCCAGCATTTT. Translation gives CASSRDRVQPQHF.

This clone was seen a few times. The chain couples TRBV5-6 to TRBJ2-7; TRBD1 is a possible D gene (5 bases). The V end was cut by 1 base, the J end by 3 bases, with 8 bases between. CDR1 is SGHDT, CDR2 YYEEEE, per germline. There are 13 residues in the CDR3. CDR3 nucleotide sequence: TGTGCCAGCAGCTTGCCGGACATCTACGAGCAGTACTTC. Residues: CASSLPDIYEQYF. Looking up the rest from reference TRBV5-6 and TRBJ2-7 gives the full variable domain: DAGVTQSPTHLIKTRGQQVTLRCSPKSGHDTVSWYQQALGQGPQFIFQYYEEEERQRGNFPDRFSGHQFPNYSSELNVNALLLGDSALYLCASSLPDIYEQYFGPGTRLTVT.

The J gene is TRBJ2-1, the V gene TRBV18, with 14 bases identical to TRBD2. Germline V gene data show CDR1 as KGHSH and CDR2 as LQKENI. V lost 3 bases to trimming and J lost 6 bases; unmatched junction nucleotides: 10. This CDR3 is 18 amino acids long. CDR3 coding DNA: TGTGCCAGCTCACCCTTCCTGACTAGCGGGAGGGACTTCAATGAGCAGTTCTTC. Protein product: CASSPFLTSGRDFNEQFF.

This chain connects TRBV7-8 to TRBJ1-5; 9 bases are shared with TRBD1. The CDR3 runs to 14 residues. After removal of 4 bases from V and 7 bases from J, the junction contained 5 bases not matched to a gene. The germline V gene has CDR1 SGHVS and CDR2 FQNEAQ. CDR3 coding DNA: TGTGCCAGCAGCTCGGGACAGGGCCTCCAGCCCCAGCATTTT. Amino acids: CASSSGQGLQPQHF.

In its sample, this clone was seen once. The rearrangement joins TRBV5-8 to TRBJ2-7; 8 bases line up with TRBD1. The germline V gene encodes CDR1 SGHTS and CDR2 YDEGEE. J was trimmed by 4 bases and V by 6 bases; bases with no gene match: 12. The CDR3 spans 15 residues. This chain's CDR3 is CASTTRGRKNYEQYF. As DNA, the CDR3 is TGTGCCAGCACGACCAGGGGGCGTAAGAATTACGAGCAGTACTTC.

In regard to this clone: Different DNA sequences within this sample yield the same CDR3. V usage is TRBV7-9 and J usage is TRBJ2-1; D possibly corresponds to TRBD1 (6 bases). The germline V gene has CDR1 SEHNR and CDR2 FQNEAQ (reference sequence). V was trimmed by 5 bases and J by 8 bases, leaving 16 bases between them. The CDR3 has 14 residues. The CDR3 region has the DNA TGTGCCAGCAGCCCCCGAGACAGGCGGGATGAGCAGTTCTTC. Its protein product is CASSPRDRRDEQFF.

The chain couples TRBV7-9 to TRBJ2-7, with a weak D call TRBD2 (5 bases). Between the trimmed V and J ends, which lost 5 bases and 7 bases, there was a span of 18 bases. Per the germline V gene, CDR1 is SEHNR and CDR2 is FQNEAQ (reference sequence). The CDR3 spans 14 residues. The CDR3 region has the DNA TGTGCCAGCAGCCCTGCCCGGGTCCCGGGGGAGCAGTACTTC. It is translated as CASSPARVPGEQYF. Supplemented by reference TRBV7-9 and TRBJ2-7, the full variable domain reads DTGVSQNPRHKITKRGQNVTFRCDPISEHNRLYWYRQTLGQGPEFLTYFQNEAQLEKSRLLSDRFSAERPKGSFSTLEIQRTEQGDSAMYLCASSPARVPGEQYFGPGTRLTVT.

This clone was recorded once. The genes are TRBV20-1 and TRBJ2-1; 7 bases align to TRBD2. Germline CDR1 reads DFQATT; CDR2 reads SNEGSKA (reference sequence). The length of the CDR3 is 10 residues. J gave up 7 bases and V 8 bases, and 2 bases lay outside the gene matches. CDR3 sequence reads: CSLRENEQFF. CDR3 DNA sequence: TGCAGTCTGCGGGAGAATGAGCAGTTCTTC.

The CDR3 DNA reads as TGCGCCAGCAGCTTCGGCGGGAGCTACGAGCAGTACTTC. It is translated as CASSFGGSYEQYF. This chain uses TRBV5-1 with TRBJ2-7; 7 bases map to TRBD2. With 2 bases clipped from V and 3 bases from J, the junction kept 2 bases outside the gene matches. In germline, CDR1 is SGHRS, CDR2 YFSETQ. The CDR3 contains 13 residues.

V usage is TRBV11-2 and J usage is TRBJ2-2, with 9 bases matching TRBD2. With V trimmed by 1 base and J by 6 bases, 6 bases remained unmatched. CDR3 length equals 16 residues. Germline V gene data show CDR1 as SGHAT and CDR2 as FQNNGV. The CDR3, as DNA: TGTGCCAGCAGCTTAGCCGGCGGGAGGGGAGCCGGGGAGCTGTTTTTT. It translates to CASSLAGGRGAGELFF.

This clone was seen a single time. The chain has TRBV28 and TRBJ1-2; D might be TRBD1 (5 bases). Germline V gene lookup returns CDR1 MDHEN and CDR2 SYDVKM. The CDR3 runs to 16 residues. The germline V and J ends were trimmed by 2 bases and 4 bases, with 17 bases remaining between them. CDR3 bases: TGTGCCAGCAGTTTAATGACGGCAGGGATGATCTATGGCTACACCTTC. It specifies CASSLMTAGMIYGYTF.

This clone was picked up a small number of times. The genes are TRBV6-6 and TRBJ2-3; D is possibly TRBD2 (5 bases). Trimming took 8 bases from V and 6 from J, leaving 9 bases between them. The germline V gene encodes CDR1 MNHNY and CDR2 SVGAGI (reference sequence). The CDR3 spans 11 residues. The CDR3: CASSSSDTQYF. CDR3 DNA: TGTGCCAGCTCTAGCTCCGATACGCAGTATTTT.

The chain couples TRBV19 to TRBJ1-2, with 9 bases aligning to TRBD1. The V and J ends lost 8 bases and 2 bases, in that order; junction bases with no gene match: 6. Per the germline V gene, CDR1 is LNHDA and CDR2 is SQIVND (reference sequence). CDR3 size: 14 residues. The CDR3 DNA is TGTGCCAGTGGGGGACAGGGAGGCAACTATGGCTACACCTTC. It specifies CASGGQGGNYGYTF.

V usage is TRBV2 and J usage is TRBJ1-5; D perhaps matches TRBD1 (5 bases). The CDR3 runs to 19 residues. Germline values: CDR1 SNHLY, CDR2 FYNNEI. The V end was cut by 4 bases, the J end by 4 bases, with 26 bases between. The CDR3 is CASSALTGGGVQANQPQHF. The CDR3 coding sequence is TGTGCCAGCAGTGCCCTGACGGGGGGGGGTGTGCAAGCGAATCAGCCCCAGCATTTT. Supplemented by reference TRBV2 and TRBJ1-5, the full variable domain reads EPEVTQTPSHQVTQMGQEVILRCVPISNHLYFYWYRQILGQKVEFLVSFYNNEISEKSEIFDDQFSVERPDGSNFTLKIRSTKLEDSAMYFCASSALTGGGVQANQPQHFGDGTRLSIL.

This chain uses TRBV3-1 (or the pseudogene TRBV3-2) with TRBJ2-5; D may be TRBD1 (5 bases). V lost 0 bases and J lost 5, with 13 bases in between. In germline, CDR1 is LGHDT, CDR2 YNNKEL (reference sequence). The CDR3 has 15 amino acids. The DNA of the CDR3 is TGTGCCAGCAGCCAAGATCTGGGGCTAGTGGAGACCCAGTACTTC. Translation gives CASSQDLGLVETQYF.

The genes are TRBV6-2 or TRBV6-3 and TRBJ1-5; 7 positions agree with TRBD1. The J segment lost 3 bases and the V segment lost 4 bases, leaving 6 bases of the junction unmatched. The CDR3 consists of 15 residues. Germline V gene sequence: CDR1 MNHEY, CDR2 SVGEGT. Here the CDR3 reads CASSSGGTANQPQHF. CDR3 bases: TGTGCCAGCAGTTCAGGGGGTACGGCCAATCAGCCCCAGCATTTT.

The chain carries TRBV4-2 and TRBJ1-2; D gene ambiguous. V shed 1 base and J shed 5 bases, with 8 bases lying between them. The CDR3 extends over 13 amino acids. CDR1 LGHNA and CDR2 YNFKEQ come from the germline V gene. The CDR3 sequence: CASSQGTEYGYTF. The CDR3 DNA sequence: TGTGCCAGCAGCCAAGGGACTGAGTATGGCTACACCTTC.